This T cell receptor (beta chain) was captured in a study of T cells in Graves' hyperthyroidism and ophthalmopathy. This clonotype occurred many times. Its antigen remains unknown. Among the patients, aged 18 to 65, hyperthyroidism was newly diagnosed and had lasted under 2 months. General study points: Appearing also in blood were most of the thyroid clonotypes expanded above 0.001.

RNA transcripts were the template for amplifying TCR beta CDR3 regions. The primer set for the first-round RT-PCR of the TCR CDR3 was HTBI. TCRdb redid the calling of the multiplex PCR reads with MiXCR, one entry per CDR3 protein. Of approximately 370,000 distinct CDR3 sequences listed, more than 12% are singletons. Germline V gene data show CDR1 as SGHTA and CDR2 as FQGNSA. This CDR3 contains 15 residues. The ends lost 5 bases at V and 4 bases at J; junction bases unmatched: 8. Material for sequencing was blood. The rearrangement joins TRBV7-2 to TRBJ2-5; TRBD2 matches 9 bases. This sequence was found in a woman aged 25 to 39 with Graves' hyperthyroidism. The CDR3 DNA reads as TGTGCCAGCAGCCCCGTCGGGACTAGCCGAGAGACCCAGTACTTC. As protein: CASSPVGTSRETQYF.